This T cell receptor beta chain appears in the sequencing data of a study of blood T cell repertoires in COVID-19. Study-wide background: PBMCs, B-cell-depleted T cells, or T cells were the source of the cDNA or gDNA that made up the material.

This table comes from immunoSEQ multiplex PCR, and its TCRdb copy is limited to in-frame clones, with some not included. The data contain roughly 320,000 clones, 80% to 90% of them seen just once; the ten biggest clones take up 6% to 8%. This CDR3 comprises 14 residues. The V gene's germline CDR1 is MNHNS and CDR2 SASEGT. The V end lost 3 bases, the J end lost 8 bases, and 13 bases lay between the germline ends. Seattle patient enrollment occurred during active infection, with longitudinal follow-up thereafter. The clonotype comes from a woman in her fifties or sixties with COVID-19, enrolled during active disease. V is TRBV6-1 and J is TRBJ1-4; D is perhaps TRBD1 (5 bases). The sample taken for sequencing was peripheral blood. This chain's CDR3 is CASSEGRVGEKLFF. The CDR3 DNA reads TGTGCCAGCAGTGAGGGCAGGGTGGGGGAAAAACTGTTTTTT.